Below, one T cell receptor beta chain is given with its context. No antigen is known for it. V was trimmed by 7 bases and J by 3 bases, leaving 12 bases between them. The CDR3 contains 13 residues. A second PCR, run for roughly 7 to 12 cycles, used a sample-barcoded 5' primer plus a J-beta primer mix. TCRdb reprocessed the 5' RACE reads via MiXCR and lists one record per CDR3 protein. The sample has 650,000 to 800,000 distinct CDR3 sequences, 40% to 50% seen once. This sample is drawn from a study of blood T cells in healthy people across ages. Whole-study findings and limits: With age, beta diversity per million T cells declined roughly linearly, significantly by 30 to 40. Higher naive T cell percentage went strongly together with higher TCR beta diversity.

This TCR came from a man aged 55-75 years in good health. Sequencing used blood. The V call is TRBV12-3 or TRBV12-4, the J call TRBJ1-2; D uncertain. The CDR3 reads CASTLREDYGYTF. The CDR3 DNA reads as TGTGCCAGCACGTTAAGGGAAGACTATGGCTACACCTTC.